This TCR beta chain is drawn from a study of OX40 agonist ivuxolimab in advanced cancers. Per germline, CDR1 SGHTA and CDR2 FQGNSA. Trimming cost V 5 bases and J 1 base, with 18 bases left between them. This CDR3 region has 16 residues. Using immunoSEQ multiplex PCR, the repertoire was profiled, and TCRdb retains in-frame clones only, with some absent. Of roughly 60,000 clones in the sample, around 90% are singletons; the top ten hold more than 20%. The receptor's source is an adult with an advanced solid tumor such as melanoma, head and neck, liver or kidney cancer. Sample: CD4+ or CD8+ T cells sorted from blood, taken in a trial of the OX40 agonist ivuxolimab. The rearrangement uses TRBV7-2 and TRBJ2-7; D perhaps matches TRBD2 (5 bases). Here the CDR3 reads CASSPGGFGDSYEQYF. In DNA form, the CDR3 reads TGTGCCAGCAGCCCCGGAGGTTTCGGGGATTCCTACGAGCAGTACTTC.